One sample yielded the 7 T cell receptor beta chains listed below, sequenced in a study of patients and donors after allogeneic stem cell transplantation (TCRdb year 2020). The protocol used for the library was RT-PCR. Reads for this sample came from a NextSeq 550. TCRdb reprocessing: public reads trimmed at Q25 with fastp, clones called with MiXCR, in-frame beta chains kept. All rows with the same CDR3 protein become a single entry with the most common DNA and genes. The sample includes roughly 880,000 distinct CDR3 sequences, with 18% observed a single time. Roughly 6% of the sample is in the top ten clones. Sequenced sample: blood, either unsorted or a sorted T cell fraction (not recorded which). These receptors all stem from a human donor who was either an allogeneic HSCT recipient or a stem cell or donor lymphocyte infusion donor (not recorded which). It is not recorded whose cells these are; they may come from a transplant donor.

The V gene is TRBV27, the J gene TRBJ1-2, with D unclear. The germline CDR1 and CDR2 sequences are MNHEY and SMNVEV (reference sequence). V gave up 0 bases and J gave up 5 bases, with 19 bases separating them. There are 17 residues in the CDR3. The CDR3 protein is CASSLSITHQAGYGYTF. CDR3 bases: TGTGCCAGCAGTTTATCGATAACCCACCAGGCGGGGTATGGCTACACCTTC.

V and J are TRBV7-3 and TRBJ2-2; D is uncertain. The V end was cut by 2 bases, the J end by 4 bases, with 14 bases between. This CDR3 spans 16 amino acids. Per the germline V gene, CDR1 is SGHTA and CDR2 is FQGTGA. This CDR3 is CASSLSPGALTGELFF. CDR3 coding DNA: TGTGCCAGCAGCTTATCACCCGGCGCCCTCACCGGGGAGCTGTTTTTT.

The chain employs TRBV3-1 and TRBJ2-1, with D perhaps matching TRBD2 (6 bases). V shed 3 bases and J shed 12 bases, with 12 bases lying between them. The CDR3 is made up of 12 amino acids. Germline V gene data show CDR1 as LGHDT and CDR2 as YNNKEL (reference sequence). The chain's CDR3 is CASSQSSGTQFF. In nucleotides, the CDR3 is TGTGCCAGCAGCCAGAGTAGCGGAACGCAGTTCTTC.

This clonotype was picked up a small number of times. The rearrangement joins TRBV12-3 or TRBV12-4 to TRBJ2-1; D is unclear. This CDR3 has 13 residues. Trimming removed 8 bases from V and 0 bases from J, with 8 bases in between. This CDR3 is CASGSDSYNEQFF. The CDR3, as DNA: TGTGCCAGCGGATCGGACTCCTACAATGAGCAGTTCTTC.

This clonotype was seen only a few times. The gene calls are TRBV20-1 and TRBJ2-1, with 9 bases identical to TRBD2. Per germline, CDR1 DFQATT and CDR2 SNEGSKA (reference sequence). This CDR3 contains 15 residues. The ends lost 0 bases at V and 5 bases at J; junction bases unmatched: 5. CDR3 sequence (DNA): TGCAGTGCTAGAGATGGGGCTAGCGGGGACAATGAGCAGTTCTTC. Its protein product is CSARDGASGDNEQFF.

The CDR3 DNA sequence: TGTGCCTGGAGTGGGTGGGAGGCAACTAATGAAAAACTGTTTTTT. It yields the protein CAWSGWEATNEKLFF. The rearrangement joins TRBV30 to TRBJ1-4; D uncertain. From germline, CDR1 is GTSNPN and CDR2 SVGIG (reference sequence). V was shortened by 1 base and J by 0 bases, with 9 bases between the two germline ends. This CDR3 is 15 amino acids long.

The chain employs TRBV29-1 and TRBJ2-3; D not resolved. The CDR3 sequence is 12 residues long. V lost 7 bases and J lost 2, with 10 bases in between. The germline CDR1 and CDR2 sequences are SQVTM and ANQGSEA. The CDR3 reads CSGKGFTDTQYF. The CDR3 nucleotides read TGCAGCGGCAAAGGCTTCACAGATACGCAGTATTTT.